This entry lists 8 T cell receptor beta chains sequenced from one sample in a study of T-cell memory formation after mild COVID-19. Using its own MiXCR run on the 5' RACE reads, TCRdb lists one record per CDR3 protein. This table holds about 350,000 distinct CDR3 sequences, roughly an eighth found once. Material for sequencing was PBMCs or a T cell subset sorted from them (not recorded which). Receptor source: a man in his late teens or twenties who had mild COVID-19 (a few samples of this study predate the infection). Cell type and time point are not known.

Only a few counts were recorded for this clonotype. The CDR3 region has the DNA TGTGCCAGCAGCCAGTCCGGGCCCGGGCGTGAGCAGTACTTC. Its translation: CASSQSGPGREQYF. The gene calls are TRBV7-9 and TRBJ2-7; D not resolved. The CDR3 consists of 14 residues. Trimming left V 5 bases short and J 7 bases short, with 18 bases between. Germline CDR1 SEHNR, CDR2 FQNEAQ (reference sequence).

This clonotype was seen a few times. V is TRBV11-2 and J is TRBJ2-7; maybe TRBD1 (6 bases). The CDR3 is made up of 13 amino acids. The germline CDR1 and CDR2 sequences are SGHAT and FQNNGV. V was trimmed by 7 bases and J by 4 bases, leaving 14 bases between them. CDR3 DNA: TGTGCCAGCACCAGATCCCAGGGGTACGAGCAGTACGTC. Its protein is CASTRSQGYEQYV.

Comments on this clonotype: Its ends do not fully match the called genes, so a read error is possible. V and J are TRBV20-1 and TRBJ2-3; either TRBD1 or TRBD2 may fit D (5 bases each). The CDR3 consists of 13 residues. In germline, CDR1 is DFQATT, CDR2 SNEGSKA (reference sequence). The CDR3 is CSASGGTTYTQYF. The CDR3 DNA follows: TGCAGTGCTAGTGGGGGAACCACATATACGCAGTATTTT.

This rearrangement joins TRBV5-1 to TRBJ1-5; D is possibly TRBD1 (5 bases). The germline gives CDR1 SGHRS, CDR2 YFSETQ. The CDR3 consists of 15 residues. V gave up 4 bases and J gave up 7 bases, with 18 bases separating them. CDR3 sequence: CASSRQGDPGQPQHF. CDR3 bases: TGCGCCAGCAGCCGGCAGGGAGATCCTGGGCAGCCCCAGCATTTT. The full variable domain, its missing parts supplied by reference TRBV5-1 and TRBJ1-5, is KAGVTQTPRYLIKTRGQQVTLSCSPISGHRSVSWYQQTPGQGLQFLFEYFSETQRNKGNFPGRFSGRQFSNSRSEMNVSTLELGDSALYLCASSRQGDPGQPQHFGDGTRLSIL.

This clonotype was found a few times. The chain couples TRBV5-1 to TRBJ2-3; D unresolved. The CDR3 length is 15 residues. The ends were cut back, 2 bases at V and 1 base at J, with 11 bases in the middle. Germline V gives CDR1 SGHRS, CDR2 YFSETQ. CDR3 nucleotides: TGCGCCAGCAGCTTAATCACGTCGGGCACAGATACGCAGTATTTT. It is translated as CASSLITSGTDTQYF.

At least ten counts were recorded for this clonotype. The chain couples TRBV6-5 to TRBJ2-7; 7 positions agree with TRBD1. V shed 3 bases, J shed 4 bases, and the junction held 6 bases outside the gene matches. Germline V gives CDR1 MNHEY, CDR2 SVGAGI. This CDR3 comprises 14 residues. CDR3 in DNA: TGTGCCAGCAGTTATAGGGGGCTTGGGTACGAGCAGTACTTC. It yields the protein CASSYRGLGYEQYF.

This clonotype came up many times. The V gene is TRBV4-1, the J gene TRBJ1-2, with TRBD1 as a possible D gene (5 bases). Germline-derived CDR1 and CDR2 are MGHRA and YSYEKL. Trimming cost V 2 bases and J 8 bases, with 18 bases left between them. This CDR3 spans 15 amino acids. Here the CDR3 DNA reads TGCGCCAGCAGCCAACAGGGCCGTAACCGGGAGGGCTACACCTTC. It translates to CASSQQGRNREGYTF.

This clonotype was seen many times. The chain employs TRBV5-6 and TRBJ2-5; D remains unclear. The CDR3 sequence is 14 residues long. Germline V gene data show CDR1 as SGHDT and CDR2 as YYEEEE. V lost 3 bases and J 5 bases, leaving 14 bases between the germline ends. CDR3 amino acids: CASSSSPGWETQYF. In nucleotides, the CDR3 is TGTGCCAGCAGCTCCAGCCCGGGTTGGGAGACCCAGTACTTC.